Listed below are T cell receptor beta chains from one sample, sequenced in a study of blood T cells in healthy people across ages. One entry per CDR3 protein, called by TCRdb with MiXCR from the 5' RACE reads. The table records 1.5 million to 2 million distinct CDR3 sequences, over 25% of them present only once. Sequenced material: blood. Source of these receptors: a woman in her 30s in good health. CDR3s include the opening cysteine and the closing phenylalanine or tryptophan. The D gene is left open where the match is weak. Size tells how often a clone was seen (once, few, many) or the class of an expanded clone, and some rows leave it out.

d_call	j_call	clone_size	v_call	cdr3_nt	cdr3_aa
.	TRBJ2-4	once	TRBV5-1	TGCGCCAACAGCTTGGCTCCACTACCGAAGGGGCCCAAAAACATTCAGTACTTC	CANSLAPLPKGPKNIQYF
.	TRBJ1-6	few	TRBV28	TGTGCCAGCAGTCCCCATAGGAGCTCCTATAATTCACCCCTCCACTTT	CASSPHRSSYNSPLHF
.	TRBJ2-1	few	TRBV24-1	TGTGCCACCAGTGATGCCACCAAGCCTAACAATGAGCAGTTCTTC	CATSDATKPNNEQFF
.	TRBJ2-4	few	TRBV15	TGTGCCACCAGCAGAGATCTAGGTCTCGGCAAAAACATTCAGTACTTC	CATSRDLGLGKNIQYF
TRBD1	TRBJ1-5	few	TRBV6-5	TGTGCCAGCAGTTACTCGAACATGTTGGGCGAACCGGGACAGAAAAGGCAGCCCCAGCATTTT	CASSYSNMLGEPGQKRQPQHF
TRBD1	TRBJ2-5	once	TRBV3-1	TGTGCCAGCAGTCAAGGGGGCGCCCGTCCGCAAGAGACCCAGTACTTC	CASSQGGARPQETQYF
.	TRBJ2-1	.	TRBV27	TGTGCCAGTAGTTTAGGGGGGCATCTCAATGAGCAGTTCTTC	CASSLGGHLNEQFF
.	TRBJ2-1	few	TRBV24-1	TGTGCCACCAGTGATTATGGGGAAGGGGGTGAGCAGTTCTTC	CATSDYGEGGEQFF
.	TRBJ2-2	few	TRBV6-6	TGTGCCAGCAGTTACCCGTCCGGCGGTGACACCGGGGAGCTGTTTTTT	CASSYPSGGDTGELFF
.	TRBJ2-7	.	TRBV29-1	TGCAGCGTTGGCACGAGCTCCTACGAGCAGTACTTC	CSVGTSSYEQYF
TRBD1	TRBJ2-7	.	TRBV11-2	TGTGCCAGCAGTTCCCCATCCGGGACAGCTTGGAACGAGCAGTACTTC	CASSSPSGTAWNEQYF
.	TRBJ2-3	.	TRBV5-1	TGCGCCAGCAGCCCCGGGACAATTCGGACAGATACGCAGTATTTT	CASSPGTIRTDTQYF
.	TRBJ2-1	few	TRBV7-9	TGTGCCAGCAGCTCCGGCTCCGCGCGGTTTAGCTACAATGAGCAGTTCTTC	CASSSGSARFSYNEQFF
.	TRBJ2-7	.	TRBV4-1	TGCGCCAGCAGCCAAGTGGGGCAGGGGGGAATATACGAGCAGTACTTC	CASSQVGQGGIYEQYF
TRBD1	TRBJ2-5	many	TRBV12-3/TRBV12-4	TGTGCCAGCAGGGGACAGCCAGTGGAGACCCAGTACTTC	CASRGQPVETQYF
.	TRBJ2-1	.	TRBV9	TGTGCCAGCAGCGTAGCAGAGCAACCCTCCTACAATGAGCAGTTCTTC	CASSVAEQPSYNEQFF
TRBD1	TRBJ2-1	.	TRBV7-2	TGTGCCAGCAGCTCCCGGGACAGCCCCCTGGTGGAGTTCTTC	CASSSRDSPLVEFF
.	TRBJ2-1	many	TRBV7-2	TGTGCCAGCTCTCAAGCGGGCTATGGCAATGAGCAGTTCTTC	CASSQAGYGNEQFF
TRBD2	TRBJ2-1	.	TRBV9	TGTGCCAGCAGCGACCCTCGGGGGGAGGGCCGTAGGGAGCAGTTCTTC	CASSDPRGEGRREQFF
.	TRBJ1-5	few	TRBV6-2/TRBV6-3	TGTGCCAGCAGTTCTCTCGCCGTGGAGCCCCAGCATTTT	CASSSLAVEPQHF
TRBD2	TRBJ2-2	few	TRBV7-2	TGTGCCAGCAGAGCGGGAGTTTCCAACACCGGGGAGCTGTTTTTT	CASRAGVSNTGELFF
.	TRBJ1-1	.	TRBV9	TGTGCCAGCAGCGCCCTTGACACACACACTGAAGCTTTCTTT	CASSALDTHTEAFF
TRBD2	TRBJ2-4	.	TRBV7-7	TGTGCCAGCAGCCCATTAGCGGGGGATGCCGTCAATGAGCAGTACTTC	CASSPLAGDAVNEQYF
TRBD2	TRBJ2-1	.	TRBV19	TGTGCCAGTAGCAGGACCGGACTAGCGGGAGCCTCTTCCTACAATGAGCAGTTCTTC	CASSRTGLAGASSYNEQFF
.	TRBJ1-2	few	TRBV5-5	TGTGCCAGCAGCTTGGGGGCAGGTCCGAACTATGGCTACACCTTC	CASSLGAGPNYGYTF
.	TRBJ1-6	.	TRBV12-3/TRBV12-4	TGTGCCAGCAGTTTATTCTGGGACCAGAACCTTAATTCACCCCTCCACTTT	CASSLFWDQNLNSPLHF
.	TRBJ2-5	.	TRBV5-1	TGCGCCAGCCAGGGTTTGGCTGGGGAGACCCAGTACTTC	CASQGLAGETQYF
TRBD2	TRBJ2-1	.	TRBV20-1	TGCAGTGCTACCGTAGCGGGAGGGTTGTACAATGAGCAGTTCTTC	CSATVAGGLYNEQFF
.	TRBJ2-5	few	TRBV20-1	TGCAGTGCTAGAGAAGACCCGTTGAAAGAGACCCAGTACTTC	CSAREDPLKETQYF
.	TRBJ2-5	.	TRBV19	TGTGCCACAGCCCGGGACACTCAAGAGACCCAGTACTTC	CATARDTQETQYF
.	TRBJ2-7	.	TRBV6-5	TGTGCCAGCAGTTACCCGGATTCCGGGCCCTATTACGAGCAGTACTTC	CASSYPDSGPYYEQYF
.	TRBJ2-3	.	TRBV5-1	TGCGCCAGCAGCACCCAGAGCAATACGCAGTATTTT	CASSTQSNTQYF
.	TRBJ1-1	.	TRBV10-3	TGTGCCACCAGTGAATCCTCAGCTAGCACTGAAGCTTTCTTT	CATSESSASTEAFF
.	TRBJ2-6	.	TRBV5-1	TGCACCAGCAGCACAGGGTCTGGGGCCAACGTCCTGACTTTC	CTSSTGSGANVLTF
TRBD1	TRBJ2-1	few	TRBV20-1	TGCAGTGCTAGTGGGGACAGGGTCGCCAATGAGCAGTTCTTC	CSASGDRVANEQFF
TRBD2	TRBJ2-1	few	TRBV6-5	TGTGCCAGCAGTTCCCAGGGACTAGCGGGAGGAACTACCTACAATGAGAAGTTCTTC	CASSSQGLAGGTTYNEKFF
.	TRBJ1-2	many	TRBV6-5	TGTGCCAGCAGTTGGAGAGGGCAGTCTTACGGCTACACCTTC	CASSWRGQSYGYTF
.	TRBJ1-1	.	TRBV18	TGTGCCAGCTCTCCCGACGAGCGAGGGGCGAACACTGAAGCTTTCTTT	CASSPDERGANTEAFF
TRBD1	TRBJ2-2	.	TRBV25-1	TGTGCCAGCGCCGGGACAGGGACCGGGGAGCTGTTTTTT	CASAGTGTGELFF
TRBD2	TRBJ2-1	few	TRBV7-2	TGTGCCAGCGGACCGGGACTAGCGGGAGAAAACAATGAGCAGTTCTTC	CASGPGLAGENNEQFF
TRBD2	TRBJ2-7	.	TRBV20-1	TGCAGTGCCACCACTAGCGGGAGGGCCCTCGAGGACGAGCAGTACTTC	CSATTSGRALEDEQYF
.	TRBJ1-2	many	TRBV12-3/TRBV12-4	TGTGCCAGCAGACGGGACTCGGCCCGCTATGGCTACACCTTC	CASRRDSARYGYTF
TRBD2	TRBJ2-7	few	TRBV28	TGTGCCACCACCCCGGCTAGCGGGAGGACATCCTACGAGCAGTACTTC	CATTPASGRTSYEQYF
TRBD2	TRBJ2-1	few	TRBV4-3	TGCGCCAGCATCCAGGGTACTAGCGCGAGCTCCTACAATGAGCAGTTCTTC	CASIQGTSASSYNEQFF
TRBD2	TRBJ2-1	many	TRBV6-8	TGTGCCAGCAGACCCTCGACTAGCCCCGAGCAGTTCTTC	CASRPSTSPEQFF
.	TRBJ2-5	few	TRBV5-1	TGCGCCAGCAGCTCCCACCTTGCGGGGTTCCAAGAGACCCAGTACTTC	CASSSHLAGFQETQYF
.	TRBJ2-7	.	TRBV10-3	TGTGCCATCAGTGAACTACAGGGCGCTCTCGAGCAGTACTTC	CAISELQGALEQYF
.	TRBJ2-7	.	TRBV19	TGTGCCAGTAGTCCAGGGAGCACCTACGGGCAGTACTTC	CASSPGSTYGQYF
TRBD1	TRBJ2-7	many	TRBV15	TGTGCCACCAGCAGAGACCCAGACAGGGTGGTATACGAGCAGTACTTC	CATSRDPDRVVYEQYF
.	TRBJ1-4	few	TRBV25-1	TGTGCCAGCAGTGAGCCAGATGAAAAACTGTTTTTT	CASSEPDEKLFF
.	TRBJ2-1	many	TRBV4-2	TGTGCCAGCAGCCAAGAGGACAGCCGCGGGGGGCAGTTCTTC	CASSQEDSRGGQFF
TRBD1	TRBJ2-7	.	TRBV30	TGTGCCTGGGGACAGGGGTGGTACGAGCAGTACTTC	CAWGQGWYEQYF
.	TRBJ1-2	.	TRBV7-2	TGTGCCAGCAGCTTAGCTGCCAGGGGCCAATCCTATGGCTACACCTTC	CASSLAARGQSYGYTF
.	TRBJ2-3	.	TRBV20-1	TGCAGTGCTAGAGATCTTCGGGGGCAGACAGATACGCAGTATTTT	CSARDLRGQTDTQYF
.	TRBJ2-3	few	TRBV7-6	TGTGCCAGCAGCTTAGTCCCTAGCGCCGATACGCAGTATTTT	CASSLVPSADTQYF
.	TRBJ1-2	.	TRBV9	TGTGCCAGCAGCTCTGTGAAGGGAGGCCTCTATGGCTACACCTTC	CASSSVKGGLYGYTF